This is a list of T cell receptor beta chains from one sample in a study of shared clonotypes between healthy human individuals. TCRdb keeps only in-frame clones here, not all; method: immunoSEQ multiplex PCR. The table records about 490,000 clones, 60% to 85% of them present only once. The material sequenced was PBMCs. Receptors were obtained from a woman between 40 and 55 years old in good health. Some clones in this sample may be carry-over from other donors' samples. Both conserved end residues are part of each CDR3. The D gene is left open where the match is weak. Expanded clones get a size class; other rows say once, few or many, or leave the size out.

clone_size	j_call	v_call	d_call	cdr3_aa	cdr3_nt
NA	TRBJ2-2	TRBV19	NA	CASSIREVNTGELFF	TGTGCCAGTAGTATCAGAGAAGTGAACACCGGGGAGCTGTTTTTT
NA	TRBJ2-4	TRBV30	NA	CAWRQLAKNIQYF	TGTGCCTGGAGGCAACTAGCCAAAAACATTCAGTACTTC
NA	TRBJ2-1	TRBV11-2	TRBD2	CASSLVSSGSHEQFF	TGTGCCAGCAGCTTAGTGTCTAGCGGGAGCCATGAGCAGTTCTTC
few	TRBJ1-5	TRBV19	TRBD1	CASTGGGGHQPQHF	TGTGCCAGCACAGGGGGGGGCGGCCATCAGCCCCAGCATTTT
NA	TRBJ2-3	TRBV10-3	TRBD2	CAISESPRGADTQYF	TGTGCCATCAGTGAGTCCCCCCGGGGGGCAGATACGCAGTATTTT
NA	TRBJ1-2	TRBV28	NA	CASSSRDNANYGYTF	TGTGCCAGCAGTTCCCGGGACAACGCTAACTATGGCTACACCTTC
NA	TRBJ2-1	TRBV28	NA	CASMGSGRSYNEQFF	TGTGCCAGCATGGGGAGCGGGCGCTCCTACAATGAGCAGTTCTTC
NA	TRBJ1-1	TRBV15	TRBD1	CATSGRTGLNTEAFF	TGTGCCACCAGCGGGAGGACAGGGCTGAACACTGAAGCTTTCTTT
NA	TRBJ2-3	TRBV18	TRBD2	CASSPSLAGGPGDTQYF	TGTGCCAGCTCACCCTCTCTGGCGGGAGGGCCCGGGGATACGCAGTATTTT
NA	TRBJ2-2	TRBV19	TRBD2	CASRVGIAGGTGELFF	TGTGCCAGTAGGGTTGGGATAGCGGGAGGCACCGGGGAGCTGTTTTTT
NA	TRBJ2-7	TRBV28	TRBD1	CASKDRQGSYEQYF	TGTGCCAGCAAAGATAGACAGGGGTCGTACGAGCAGTACTTC
NA	TRBJ1-1	TRBV7-9	NA	CASSPDTLRAFF	TGTGCCAGCAGCCCGGACACACTACGCGCTTTCTTT
NA	TRBJ1-1	TRBV7-8	NA	CASSRGRSTEAFF	TGTGCCAGCAGCAGGGGTCGGAGCACTGAAGCTTTCTTT
few	TRBJ2-1	TRBV9	NA	CASSVGRSEQFF	TGTGCCAGCAGCGTAGGCAGGAGTGAGCAGTTCTTC
NA	TRBJ1-5	TRBV4-1	TRBD1	CASSQGQVSGQQPQHF	TGCGCCAGCAGCCAGGGACAGGTTTCGGGTCAGCAGCCCCAGCATTTT
NA	TRBJ2-5	TRBV5-1	NA	CASSPYSGPTSETQYF	TGCGCCAGCAGCCCCTACTCTGGCCCAACGTCTGAGACCCAGTACTTC
few	TRBJ2-4	TRBV9	NA	CASSVGGTTGENIQYF	TGTGCCAGCAGCGTAGGGGGGACCACTGGGGAAAACATTCAGTACTTC
NA	TRBJ2-7	TRBV4-1	NA	CASSQAVSRRYEQYF	TGCGCCAGCAGCCAAGCGGTCTCCCGGAGGTACGAGCAGTACTTC
NA	TRBJ2-3	TRBV10-3	NA	CAISEFGRNSTDTQYF	TGTGCCATCAGTGAGTTCGGACGGAACTCCACAGATACGCAGTATTTT
NA	TRBJ2-3	TRBV7-9	TRBD2	CASSDYSGGSTDTQYF	TGTGCCAGCAGCGATTATAGCGGGGGAAGCACAGATACGCAGTATTTT
few	TRBJ1-2	TRBV7-9	NA	CASSAADYGYTF	TGTGCCAGCAGCGCCGCCGACTATGGCTACACCTTC
NA	TRBJ1-4	TRBV10-2	NA	CASSDGAGDEKLFF	TGCGCCAGCAGTGACGGGGCCGGGGATGAAAAACTGTTTTTT
many	TRBJ1-1	TRBV5-4	NA	CASSLKGMNTEAFF	TGTGCCAGCAGCTTGAAGGGTATGAACACTGAAGCTTTCTTT
many	TRBJ2-1	TRBV5-4	NA	CASSLDPASPYNEQFF	TGTGCCAGCAGCTTGGATCCCGCCTCGCCCTACAATGAGCAGTTCTTC
NA	TRBJ1-1	TRBV18	NA	CASSLSTGGDTEAFF	TGTGCCAGCTCACTGTCGACGGGAGGGGACACTGAAGCTTTCTTT
NA	TRBJ2-5	TRBV27	NA	CAAGRYQETQYF	TGTGCAGCCGGAAGGTACCAGGAGACCCAGTACTTC
NA	TRBJ2-5	TRBV27	NA	CASSPRGVVETQYF	TGTGCCAGCAGCCCACGGGGAGTCGTGGAGACCCAGTACTTC
NA	TRBJ2-7	TRBV18	TRBD1	CASSPGQGPSSYEQYF	TGTGCCAGCTCACCCGGACAGGGACCCAGCTCCTACGAGCAGTACTTC
once	TRBJ2-7	TRBV28	TRBD1	CASSPRDRTYEQYF	TGTGCCAGCAGTCCACGGGACAGGACCTACGAGCAGTACTTC
NA	TRBJ2-1	TRBV7-3	NA	CASSLFPSSYNEQFF	TGTGCCAGCAGCTTATTTCCGAGCTCCTACAATGAGCAGTTCTTC
many	TRBJ2-5	TRBV10-1	NA	CASSQSRYETQYF	TGCGCCAGCAGTCAGTCTAGATACGAGACCCAGTACTTC
NA	TRBJ1-1	TRBV30	NA	CAWSVGLGSTEAFF	TGTGCCTGGAGTGTAGGGTTAGGCAGCACTGAAGCTTTCTTT
NA	TRBJ2-7	TRBV9	TRBD2	CASSPGLAKDEQYF	TGTGCCAGCAGCCCGGGACTAGCTAAGGACGAGCAGTACTTC
NA	TRBJ2-7	TRBV5-1	TRBD1	CASSPGTGDYEQYF	TGCGCCAGCAGCCCCGGGACAGGGGACTACGAGCAGTACTTC
NA	TRBJ2-7	TRBV5-4	TRBD2	CASSSKLAGHYEQYF	TGTGCCAGCAGCTCAAAACTAGCGGGCCACTACGAGCAGTACTTC
NA	TRBJ1-1	TRBV10-3	NA	CATLSTPNTEAFF	TGTGCCACCCTCTCGACACCCAACACTGAAGCTTTCTTT
few	TRBJ2-7	TRBV5-4	TRBD1	CASSPVPGTGGEQYF	TGTGCCAGCAGCCCCGTCCCGGGGACAGGGGGCGAGCAGTACTTC
NA	TRBJ1-4	TRBV5-8	TRBD1	CASSRPGTGDDEKLFF	TGTGCCAGCAGCCGTCCCGGGACAGGGGACGATGAAAAACTGTTTTTT
NA	TRBJ2-1	TRBV5-1	TRBD2	CASSLGLAGNNEQFF	TGCGCCAGCAGCCTCGGACTAGCGGGAAACAATGAGCAGTTCTTC
NA	TRBJ2-7	TRBV6-1	NA	CASSERNPYEQYF	TGTGCCAGCAGTGAACGAAACCCCTACGAGCAGTACTTC
NA	TRBJ2-1	TRBV6-4	TRBD2	CASSKIAGENYNEQFF	TGTGCCAGCAGTAAAATAGCGGGAGAGAACTACAATGAGCAGTTCTTC
NA	TRBJ2-3	TRBV27	TRBD2	CASNILAGGTDTQYF	TGTGCCAGCAATATCCTAGCGGGGGGCACAGATACGCAGTATTTT
NA	TRBJ1-1	TRBV27	NA	CASENRANTEAFF	TGTGCCAGCGAAAACAGGGCTAACACTGAAGCTTTCTTT
NA	TRBJ2-5	TRBV2	TRBD1	CASSEITGVSQETQYF	TGTGCCAGCAGTGAAATAACAGGGGTGTCGCAAGAGACCCAGTACTTC
NA	TRBJ2-5	TRBV28	NA	CASSFSGVRETQYF	TGTGCCAGCAGTTTTTCGGGAGTGCGGGAGACCCAGTACTTC
NA	TRBJ1-1	TRBV18	TRBD1	CASSQETGGTEAFF	TGTGCCAGCTCCCAAGAGACAGGGGGGACTGAAGCTTTCTTT
few	TRBJ2-7	TRBV2	TRBD1	CASKDRASYEQYF	TGTGCCAGCAAGGACAGGGCCTCCTACGAGCAGTACTTC
NA	TRBJ2-7	TRBV5-4	TRBD2	CASSSMTSGSSEQYF	TGTGCCAGCAGCTCAATGACTAGCGGGAGCTCGGAGCAGTACTTC
NA	TRBJ2-7	TRBV7-9	NA	CASSLAGRGFEQYF	TGTGCCAGCAGCTTAGCGGGCAGGGGATTCGAGCAGTACTTC
NA	TRBJ2-7	TRBV7-3	TRBD2	CASSTLAGGPHEQYF	TGTGCCAGCAGCACCCTAGCGGGAGGGCCCCACGAGCAGTACTTC
NA	TRBJ2-5	TRBV7-8	NA	CASSLARAGQERTQYF	TGTGCCAGCAGCTTAGCGCGGGCAGGTCAAGAGCGGACCCAGTACTTC
NA	TRBJ2-1	TRBV9	NA	CASSVGLAENNEQFF	TGTGCCAGCAGCGTAGGTCTAGCTGAGAACAATGAGCAGTTCTTC
NA	TRBJ1-4	TRBV5-1	NA	CASSPVGDGIEKLFF	TGCGCCAGCAGCCCTGTAGGGGACGGGATTGAAAAACTGTTTTTT
NA	TRBJ2-5	TRBV19	TRBD2	CASSIVLAGPKTQYF	TGTGCCAGTAGTATAGTTCTAGCGGGTCCCAAGACCCAGTACTTC
NA	TRBJ2-3	TRBV7-8	NA	CASSLWESTDTQYF	TGTGCCAGCAGCTTGTGGGAGAGCACAGATACGCAGTATTTT
NA	TRBJ2-7	TRBV7-9	TRBD1	CASSLVGGRLYEQYF	TGTGCCAGCAGCTTAGTAGGGGGCAGGTTGTACGAGCAGTACTTC
NA	TRBJ2-7	TRBV7-8	NA	CASSLAGRYEQYF	TGTGCCAGCAGCTTAGCGGGACGCTACGAGCAGTACTTC
NA	TRBJ2-7	TRBV27	NA	CASSSPGYFYEQYF	TGTGCCAGCAGTTCCCCAGGGTATTTTTACGAGCAGTACTTC
NA	TRBJ2-7	TRBV2	TRBD1	CASSPRTGISYEQYF	TGTGCCAGCAGTCCTCGGACAGGTATCTCCTACGAGCAGTACTTC